The following is a T cell receptor beta chain sequence with its context. Profiled with immunoSEQ multiplex PCR; TCRdb holds only in-frame clones, not every one. The sample holds tens of thousands of clones; 60% to 80% are singletons and the top ten take around a fifth. These data originate in a study of cytotoxic CD8 clonotypes in ibrutinib-treated CLL. The overall study: Partial responders about 25, complete 2; roughly 12 progressed and about 14 stayed in remission by median roughly 5.5 years.

CDR3 length equals 15 residues. V shed 4 bases and J shed 5 bases, with 15 bases lying between them. Germline values: CDR1 SGHRS, CDR2 YFSETQ. This sample comprised PBMCs, obtained after 24 months of ibrutinib treatment. V is TRBV5-1 and J is TRBJ2-2; maybe TRBD1 (6 bases). The clonotype comes from a human donor with chronic lymphocytic leukemia. CDR3 region: CASSMPLGTTGELFF. The CDR3 DNA is TGCGCCAGCAGCATGCCTCTCGGGACAACCGGGGAGCTGTTTTTT.